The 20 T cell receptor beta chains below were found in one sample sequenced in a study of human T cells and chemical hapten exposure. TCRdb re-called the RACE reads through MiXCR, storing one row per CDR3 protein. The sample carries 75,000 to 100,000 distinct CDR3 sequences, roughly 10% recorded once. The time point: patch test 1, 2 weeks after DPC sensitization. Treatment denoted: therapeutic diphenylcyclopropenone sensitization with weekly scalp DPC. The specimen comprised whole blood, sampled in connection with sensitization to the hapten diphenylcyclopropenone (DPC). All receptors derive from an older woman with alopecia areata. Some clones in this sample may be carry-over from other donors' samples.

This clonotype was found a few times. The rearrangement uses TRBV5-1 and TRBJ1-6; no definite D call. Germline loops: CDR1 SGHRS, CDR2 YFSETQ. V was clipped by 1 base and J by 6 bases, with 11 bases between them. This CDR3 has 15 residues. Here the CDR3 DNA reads TGCGCCAGCAGCTTGTCGGGCAGGAGTAATTCACCCCTCCACTTT. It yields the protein CASSLSGRSNSPLHF.

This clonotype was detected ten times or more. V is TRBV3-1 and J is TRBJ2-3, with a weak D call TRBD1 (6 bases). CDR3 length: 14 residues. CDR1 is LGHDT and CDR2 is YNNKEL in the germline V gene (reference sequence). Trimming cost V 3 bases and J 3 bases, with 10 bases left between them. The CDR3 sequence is CASSQFTGTDTQYF. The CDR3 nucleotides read TGTGCCAGCAGCCAGTTTACAGGGACAGATACGCAGTATTTT.

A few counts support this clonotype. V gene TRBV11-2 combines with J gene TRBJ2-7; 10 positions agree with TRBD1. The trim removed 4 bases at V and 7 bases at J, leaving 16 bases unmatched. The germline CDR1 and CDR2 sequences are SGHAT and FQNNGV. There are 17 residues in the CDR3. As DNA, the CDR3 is TGTGCCAGCAGCTCCCTTCCGGGACAGGGGCCACTGAATGAGCAGTACTTC. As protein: CASSSLPGQGPLNEQYF.

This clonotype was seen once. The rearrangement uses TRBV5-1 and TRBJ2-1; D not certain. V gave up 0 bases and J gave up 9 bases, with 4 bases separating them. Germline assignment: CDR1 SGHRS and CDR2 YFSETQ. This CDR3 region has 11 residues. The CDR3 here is CASSLAGEQFF. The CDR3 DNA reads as TGCGCCAGCAGCTTGGCTGGTGAGCAGTTCTTC.

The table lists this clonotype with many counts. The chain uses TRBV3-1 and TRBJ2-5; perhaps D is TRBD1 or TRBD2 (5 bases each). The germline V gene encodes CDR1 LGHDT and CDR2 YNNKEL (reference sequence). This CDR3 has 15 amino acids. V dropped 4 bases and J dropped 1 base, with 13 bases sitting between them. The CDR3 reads CASSPLRGSQETQYF. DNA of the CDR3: TGTGCCAGCAGCCCCCTGAGGGGATCCCAAGAGACCCAGTACTTC.

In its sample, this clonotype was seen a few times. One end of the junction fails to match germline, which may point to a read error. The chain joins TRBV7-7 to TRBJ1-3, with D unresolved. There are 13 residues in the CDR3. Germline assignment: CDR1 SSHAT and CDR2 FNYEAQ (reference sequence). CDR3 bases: TGTGCTAGCAGCCCAGACTCTGGAAACACCATATATTTT. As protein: CASSPDSGNTIYF.

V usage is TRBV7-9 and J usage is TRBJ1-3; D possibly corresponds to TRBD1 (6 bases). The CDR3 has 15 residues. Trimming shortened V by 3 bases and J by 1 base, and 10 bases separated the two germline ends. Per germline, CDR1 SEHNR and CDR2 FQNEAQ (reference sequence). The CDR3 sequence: CASSFSGESGNTIYF. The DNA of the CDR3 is TGTGCCAGCAGCTTTTCAGGGGAATCTGGAAACACCATATATTTT.

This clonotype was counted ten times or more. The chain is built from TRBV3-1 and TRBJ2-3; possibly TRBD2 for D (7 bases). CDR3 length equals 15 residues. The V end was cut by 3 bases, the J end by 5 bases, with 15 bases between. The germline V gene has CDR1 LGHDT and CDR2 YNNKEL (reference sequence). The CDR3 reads CASSHNGGPGDTQYF. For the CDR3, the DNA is TGTGCCAGCAGCCATAACGGGGGGCCTGGAGATACGCAGTATTTT.

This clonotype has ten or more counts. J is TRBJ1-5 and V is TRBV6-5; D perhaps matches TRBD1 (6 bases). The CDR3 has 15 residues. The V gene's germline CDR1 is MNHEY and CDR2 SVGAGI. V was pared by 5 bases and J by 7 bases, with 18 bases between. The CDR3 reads CASSAFGTRRQPQHF. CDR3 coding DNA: TGTGCCAGCAGTGCTTTCGGGACACGGCGGCAGCCCCAGCATTTT.

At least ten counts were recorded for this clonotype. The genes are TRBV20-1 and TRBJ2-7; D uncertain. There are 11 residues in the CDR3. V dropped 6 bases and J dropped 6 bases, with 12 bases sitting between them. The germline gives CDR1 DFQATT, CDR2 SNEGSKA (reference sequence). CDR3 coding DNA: TGCAGTGCGCACAACCGTGGCGAGCAGTACTTC. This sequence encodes CSAHNRGEQYF.

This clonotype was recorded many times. This CDR3 reads CASSLVSTDTDTQYF. The CDR3, as DNA: TGCGCCAGCAGCTTGGTATCGACTGACACAGATACGCAGTATTTT. The rearrangement joins TRBV5-1 to TRBJ2-3; D remains unclear. The CDR3 has 15 residues. Looked up from germline, CDR1 is SGHRS and CDR2 is YFSETQ. The V end was cut by 0 bases, the J end by 2 bases, with 10 bases between.

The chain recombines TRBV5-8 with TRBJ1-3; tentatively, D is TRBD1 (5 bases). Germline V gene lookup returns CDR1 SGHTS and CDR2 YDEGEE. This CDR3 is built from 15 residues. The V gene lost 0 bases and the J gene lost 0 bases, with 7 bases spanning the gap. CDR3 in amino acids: CASSLDRNSGNTIYF. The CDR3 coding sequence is TGTGCCAGCAGCTTGGACAGGAACTCTGGAAACACCATATATTTT.

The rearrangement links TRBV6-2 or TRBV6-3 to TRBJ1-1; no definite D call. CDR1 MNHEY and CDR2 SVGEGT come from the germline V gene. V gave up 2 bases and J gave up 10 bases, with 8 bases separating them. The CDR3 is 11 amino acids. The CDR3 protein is CASSYGRLAFF. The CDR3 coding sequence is TGTGCCAGCAGTTACGGAAGGCTAGCTTTCTTT.

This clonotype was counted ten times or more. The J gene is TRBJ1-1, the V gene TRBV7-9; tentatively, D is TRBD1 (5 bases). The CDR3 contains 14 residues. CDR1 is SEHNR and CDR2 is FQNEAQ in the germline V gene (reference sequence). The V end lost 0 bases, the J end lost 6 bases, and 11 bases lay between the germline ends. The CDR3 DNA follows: TGTGCCAGCAGCTTAGCAGGATTGACAGCTGAAGCTTTCTTT. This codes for CASSLAGLTAEAFF.

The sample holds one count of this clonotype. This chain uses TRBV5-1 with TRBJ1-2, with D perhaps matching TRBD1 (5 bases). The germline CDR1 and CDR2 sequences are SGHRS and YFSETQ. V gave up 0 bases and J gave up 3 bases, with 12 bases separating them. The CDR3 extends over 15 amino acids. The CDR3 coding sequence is TGCGCCAGCAGCTTGGCCAAGGGGCTAGACTATGGCTACACCTTC. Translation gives CASSLAKGLDYGYTF.

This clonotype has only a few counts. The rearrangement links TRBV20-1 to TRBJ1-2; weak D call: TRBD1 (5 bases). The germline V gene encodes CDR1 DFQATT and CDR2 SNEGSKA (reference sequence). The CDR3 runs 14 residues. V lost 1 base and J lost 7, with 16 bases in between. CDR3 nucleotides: TGCAGTGCTAGAGTAAGGGGAAACGTGGTTGGCTACACCTTC. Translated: CSARVRGNVVGYTF.

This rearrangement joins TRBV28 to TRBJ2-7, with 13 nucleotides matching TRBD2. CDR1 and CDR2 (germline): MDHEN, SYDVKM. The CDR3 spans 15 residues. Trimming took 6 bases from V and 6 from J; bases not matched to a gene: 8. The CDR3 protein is CASSTSGGAQSEQYF. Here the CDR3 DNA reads TGTGCCAGCAGCACTAGCGGGGGGGCTCAGAGCGAGCAGTACTTC.

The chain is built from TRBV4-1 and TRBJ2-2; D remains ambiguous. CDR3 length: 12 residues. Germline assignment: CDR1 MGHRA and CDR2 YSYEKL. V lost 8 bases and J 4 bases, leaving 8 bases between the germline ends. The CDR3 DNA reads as TGCGCCAGCCACTCGGGCACCGGGGAGCTGTTTTTT. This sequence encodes CASHSGTGELFF.

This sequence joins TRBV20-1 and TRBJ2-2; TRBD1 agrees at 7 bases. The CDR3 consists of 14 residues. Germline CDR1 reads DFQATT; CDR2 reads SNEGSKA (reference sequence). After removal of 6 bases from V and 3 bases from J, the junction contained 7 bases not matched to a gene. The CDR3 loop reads CSANKGQYTGELFF. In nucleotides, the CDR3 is TGCAGTGCAAACAAGGGACAGTACACCGGGGAGCTGTTTTTT.

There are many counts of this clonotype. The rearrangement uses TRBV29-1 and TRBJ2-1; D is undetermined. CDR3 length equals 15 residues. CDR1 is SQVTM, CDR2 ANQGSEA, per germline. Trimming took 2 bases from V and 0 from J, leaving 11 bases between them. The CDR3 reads CSVEIDLSSYNEQFF. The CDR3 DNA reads TGCAGCGTTGAAATAGACCTGAGCTCCTACAATGAGCAGTTCTTC.